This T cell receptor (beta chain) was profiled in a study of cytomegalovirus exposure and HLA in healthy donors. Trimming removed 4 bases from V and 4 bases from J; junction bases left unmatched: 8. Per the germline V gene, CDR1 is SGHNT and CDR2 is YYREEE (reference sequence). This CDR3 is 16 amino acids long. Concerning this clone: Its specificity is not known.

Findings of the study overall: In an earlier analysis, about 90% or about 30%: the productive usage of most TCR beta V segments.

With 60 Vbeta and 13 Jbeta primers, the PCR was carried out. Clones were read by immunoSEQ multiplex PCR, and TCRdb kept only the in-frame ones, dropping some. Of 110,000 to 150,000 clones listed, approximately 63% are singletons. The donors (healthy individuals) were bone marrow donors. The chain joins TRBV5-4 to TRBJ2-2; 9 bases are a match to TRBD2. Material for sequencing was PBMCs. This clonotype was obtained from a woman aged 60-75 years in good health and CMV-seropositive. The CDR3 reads CASSPGTSRATGELFF. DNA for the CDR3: TGTGCCAGCAGCCCCGGGACTAGCCGGGCCACCGGGGAGCTGTTTTTT.